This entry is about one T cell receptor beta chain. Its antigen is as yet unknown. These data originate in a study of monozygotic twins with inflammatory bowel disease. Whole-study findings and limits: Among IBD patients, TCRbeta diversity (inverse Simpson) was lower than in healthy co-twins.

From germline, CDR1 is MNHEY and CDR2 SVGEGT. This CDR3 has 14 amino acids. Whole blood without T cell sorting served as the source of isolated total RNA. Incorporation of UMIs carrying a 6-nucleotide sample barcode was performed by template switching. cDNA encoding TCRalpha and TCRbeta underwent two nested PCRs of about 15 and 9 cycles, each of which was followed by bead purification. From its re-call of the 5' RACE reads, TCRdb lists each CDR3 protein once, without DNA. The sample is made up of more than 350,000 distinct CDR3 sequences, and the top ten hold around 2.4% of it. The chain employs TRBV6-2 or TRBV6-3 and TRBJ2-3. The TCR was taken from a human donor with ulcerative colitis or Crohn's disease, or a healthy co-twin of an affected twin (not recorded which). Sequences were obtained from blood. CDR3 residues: CASSWGMIRDTQYF.